This T cell receptor beta chain was recovered during a study of CD8+ T cells in alopecia areata. The study's findings and limits: Sequencing of scalp samples also includes resident alphabeta T cells from normal skin. Unlike in mice, where it was clearer, TCR sharing across patients was less clear, possibly HLA-related.

Both peripheral blood and punch biopsies of lesional scalp skin were obtained from patients who had alopecia areata. Sequencing used cDNA as its template, made by extracting RNA and reverse transcribing it. Profiled with immunoSEQ multiplex PCR; TCRdb holds only in-frame clones, not every one. The table has 89,000 or so clones, roughly 51% seen once. With respect to this clone: Its antigen is as yet unknown.

Looked up from germline, CDR1 is SNHLY and CDR2 is FYNNEI. Trimming left V 5 bases short and J 2 bases short, with 5 bases between. The CDR3 sequence is 12 residues long. The J gene is TRBJ2-3, the V gene TRBV2; the D is unclear. Source material: NKG2D-high CD8+ T cells sorted from blood. This receptor was taken from a human donor with alopecia areata. The CDR3 here is CASSRPTDTQYF. CDR3 bases: TGTGCCAGCAGTCGCCCCACAGATACGCAGTATTTT.